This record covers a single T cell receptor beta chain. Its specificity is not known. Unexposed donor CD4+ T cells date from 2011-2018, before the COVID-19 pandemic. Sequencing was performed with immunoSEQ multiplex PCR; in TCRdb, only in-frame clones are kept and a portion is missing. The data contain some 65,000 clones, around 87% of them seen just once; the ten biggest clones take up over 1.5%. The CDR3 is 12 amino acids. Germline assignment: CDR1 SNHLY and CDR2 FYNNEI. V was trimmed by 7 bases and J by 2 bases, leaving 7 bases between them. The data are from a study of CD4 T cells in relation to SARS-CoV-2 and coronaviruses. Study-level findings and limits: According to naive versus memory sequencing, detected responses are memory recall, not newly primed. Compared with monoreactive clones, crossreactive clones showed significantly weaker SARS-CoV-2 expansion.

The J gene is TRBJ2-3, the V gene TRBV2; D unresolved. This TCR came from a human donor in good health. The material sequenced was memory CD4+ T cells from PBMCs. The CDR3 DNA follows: TGTGCCAGCAACATAATCACAGATACGCAGTATTTT. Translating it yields CASNIITDTQYF.